Listed below are T cell receptor beta chains from one sample, sequenced in a study of blood T cell repertoires in COVID-19. The data were produced by immunoSEQ multiplex PCR, yet TCRdb's version contains in-frame clones alone and is incomplete. The sample carries 250,000 or so clones, about 82% recorded once. The specimen was PBMCs or T cells enriched from blood (not recorded which). These receptor sequences come from a woman between 45 and 60 years old who had recovered from COVID-19. The CDR3 runs from the conserved cysteine through the conserved F or W. D genes are given only for firm matches. The size entry is marked missing in some rows and otherwise reads once, few, many or a size class.

CDR3 protein: CASRPQGYGPQPQHF; CDR3 DNA: TGTGCCAGCAGACCTCAGGGGTATGGACCTCAGCCCCAGCATTTT; clone size: -; J gene: TRBJ1-5; V gene: TRBV27; D gene: -
CDR3 protein: CASSQLDPGGIQYF; CDR3 DNA: TGTGCCAGCAGCCAATTGGACCCCGGGGGCATTCAGTACTTC; clone size: once; J gene: TRBJ2-4; V gene: TRBV11-2; D gene: -
CDR3 protein: CAWSRLAGISDTQYF; CDR3 DNA: TGTGCCTGGAGCAGGCTAGCGGGAATTTCGGATACGCAGTATTTT; clone size: once; J gene: TRBJ2-3; V gene: TRBV30; D gene: TRBD2
CDR3 protein: CASSTQKGHLPEQYF; CDR3 DNA: TGTGCCAGCAGTACCCAGAAGGGACACCTTCCCGAGCAGTACTTC; clone size: -; J gene: TRBJ2-7; V gene: TRBV28; D gene: -
CDR3 protein: CASSRKGVATIYF; CDR3 DNA: TGTGCCAGTAGCCGAAAGGGGGTGGCCACCATATATTTT; clone size: -; J gene: TRBJ1-3; V gene: TRBV19; D gene: -
CDR3 protein: CASIPGTVYNEQFF; CDR3 DNA: TGTGCCAGCATACCCGGGACAGTGTACAATGAGCAGTTCTTC; clone size: -; J gene: TRBJ2-1; V gene: TRBV2; D gene: TRBD1
CDR3 protein: CASSSPVRAGRYNEQFF; CDR3 DNA: TGTGCCAGCAGCTCCCCCGTCCGAGCGGGGCGTTACAATGAGCAGTTCTTC; clone size: -; J gene: TRBJ2-1; V gene: TRBV13; D gene: TRBD2
CDR3 protein: CASNEPGQGVNSPLHF; CDR3 DNA: TGTGCCAGCAATGAACCGGGACAGGGCGTTAATTCACCCCTCCACTTT; clone size: -; J gene: TRBJ1-6; V gene: TRBV2; D gene: TRBD1
CDR3 protein: CASSWDREKLFF; CDR3 DNA: TGTGCCAGCAGTTGGGACAGAGAAAAACTGTTTTTT; clone size: -; J gene: TRBJ1-4; V gene: TRBV27; D gene: TRBD1
CDR3 protein: CASSIVGGSSNQPQHF; CDR3 DNA: TGTGCCAGTAGTATAGTCGGGGGTAGTAGCAATCAGCCCCAGCATTTT; clone size: -; J gene: TRBJ1-5; V gene: TRBV19; D gene: -
CDR3 protein: CASSTRQGYGYTF; CDR3 DNA: TGTGCCAGCAGCACCCGACAGGGCTATGGCTACACCTTC; clone size: -; J gene: TRBJ1-2; V gene: TRBV3-1/TRBV3-2; D gene: TRBD1
CDR3 protein: CATSGGQGRSYSYNEQFF; CDR3 DNA: TGTGCCACCAGTGGGGGACAGGGGCGAAGTTATTCCTACAATGAGCAGTTCTTC; clone size: -; J gene: TRBJ2-1; V gene: TRBV24-1; D gene: TRBD1
CDR3 protein: CASSQDGSASGSRSVSTDTQYF; CDR3 DNA: TGTGCCAGCAGCCAAGATGGATCGGCTAGCGGGAGTCGGTCGGTTAGCACAGATACGCAGTATTTT; clone size: -; J gene: TRBJ2-3; V gene: TRBV4-2; D gene: TRBD2
CDR3 protein: CASSSFDRGRPYEQYF; CDR3 DNA: TGTGCCAGCAGCTCGTTCGACAGGGGGCGACCTTACGAGCAGTACTTC; clone size: few; J gene: TRBJ2-7; V gene: TRBV7-2; D gene: TRBD1
CDR3 protein: CASSLSRLAGAGELFF; CDR3 DNA: TGTGCCAGCAGCTTATCCCGACTAGCGGGAGCCGGGGAGCTGTTTTTT; clone size: -; J gene: TRBJ2-2; V gene: TRBV7-3; D gene: TRBD2
CDR3 protein: CASSEIPGGPSETQYF; CDR3 DNA: TGTGCCAGCAGTGAAATTCCGGGGGGGCCATCGGAGACCCAGTACTTC; clone size: -; J gene: TRBJ2-5; V gene: TRBV2; D gene: TRBD2
CDR3 protein: CASSSFLNYGYTF; CDR3 DNA: TGTGCCAGCAGTTCCTTTCTTAACTATGGCTACACCTTC; clone size: -; J gene: TRBJ1-2; V gene: TRBV28; D gene: -
CDR3 protein: CASSRDRAGANVLTF; CDR3 DNA: TGTGCCAGCAGTCGGGACAGGGCTGGGGCCAACGTCCTGACTTTC; clone size: -; J gene: TRBJ2-6; V gene: TRBV28; D gene: TRBD1
CDR3 protein: CASSHQRDRGGNEQFF; CDR3 DNA: TGTGCCAGCAGCCACCAGAGGGACAGGGGAGGCAATGAGCAGTTCTTC; clone size: once; J gene: TRBJ2-1; V gene: TRBV9; D gene: TRBD1
CDR3 protein: CAISEGKGARGYTF; CDR3 DNA: TGTGCCATCAGTGAAGGCAAGGGGGCGCGAGGCTACACCTTC; clone size: -; J gene: TRBJ1-2; V gene: TRBV10-3; D gene: TRBD1
CDR3 protein: CASSFSVSYEQYF; CDR3 DNA: TGTGCCAGCAGTTTTTCGGTCTCCTACGAGCAGTACTTC; clone size: -; J gene: TRBJ2-7; V gene: TRBV12-3/TRBV12-4; D gene: -
CDR3 protein: CASSLGGGNTIYF; CDR3 DNA: TGTGCCAGCAGCTTAGGAGGTGGAAACACCATATATTTT; clone size: -; J gene: TRBJ1-3; V gene: TRBV5-6; D gene: -
CDR3 protein: CASSLAEGRTGELFF; CDR3 DNA: TGTGCTAGCAGCTTAGCTGAGGGTCGCACCGGGGAGCTGTTTTTT; clone size: few; J gene: TRBJ2-2; V gene: TRBV7-7; D gene: -
CDR3 protein: CATSRDRVSEQYF; CDR3 DNA: TGTGCCACCAGCAGGGACAGGGTAAGCGAGCAGTACTTC; clone size: -; J gene: TRBJ2-7; V gene: TRBV15; D gene: TRBD1
CDR3 protein: CASSQNLLTDTQYF; CDR3 DNA: TGCGCCAGCAGCCAAAACCTACTCACAGATACGCAGTATTTT; clone size: -; J gene: TRBJ2-3; V gene: TRBV4-1; D gene: -
CDR3 protein: CSVEPQGGPNEQFF; CDR3 DNA: TGCAGCGTTGAACCTCAGGGAGGCCCCAATGAGCAGTTCTTC; clone size: few; J gene: TRBJ2-1; V gene: TRBV29-1; D gene: -
CDR3 protein: CASSIVTGGARPNYGYTF; CDR3 DNA: TGTGCCAGTAGTATAGTCACGGGCGGGGCACGTCCTAACTATGGCTACACCTTC; clone size: -; J gene: TRBJ1-2; V gene: TRBV19; D gene: -
CDR3 protein: CAWSVPRLGREKDGYTF; CDR3 DNA: TGTGCCTGGAGTGTACCTCGGTTGGGCAGAGAGAAGGATGGCTACACCTTC; clone size: -; J gene: TRBJ1-2; V gene: TRBV30; D gene: -
CDR3 protein: CASTRLGGQETQYF; CDR3 DNA: TGCGCCAGCACCCGACTGGGAGGCCAAGAGACCCAGTACTTC; clone size: -; J gene: TRBJ2-5; V gene: TRBV5-1; D gene: -
CDR3 protein: CASSFMDRDGYGYTF; CDR3 DNA: TGTGCCAGCAGCTTTATGGACAGGGATGGCTATGGCTACACCTTC; clone size: -; J gene: TRBJ1-2; V gene: TRBV7-6; D gene: TRBD1
CDR3 protein: CASSQVSAGTNTGELFF; CDR3 DNA: TGTGCCAGCAGCCAAGTTTCCGCAGGAACGAACACCGGGGAGCTGTTTTTT; clone size: once; J gene: TRBJ2-2; V gene: TRBV4-2; D gene: -
CDR3 protein: CASSFPRDRGFNQPQHF; CDR3 DNA: TGTGCCAGCAGTTTTCCCCGGGACAGGGGTTTCAATCAGCCCCAGCATTTT; clone size: -; J gene: TRBJ1-5; V gene: TRBV6-2/TRBV6-3; D gene: TRBD1
CDR3 protein: CATSDPDRGSYEQYF; CDR3 DNA: TGTGCCACCAGTGACCCAGACAGGGGGTCCTACGAGCAGTACTTC; clone size: -; J gene: TRBJ2-7; V gene: TRBV24-1; D gene: TRBD1
CDR3 protein: CASSPVQGVGTEAFF; CDR3 DNA: TGTGCCAGCTCGCCTGTACAGGGGGTAGGGACTGAAGCTTTCTTT; clone size: -; J gene: TRBJ1-1; V gene: TRBV18; D gene: TRBD1
CDR3 protein: CASSQGAGQDNQPQHF; CDR3 DNA: TGCGCCAGCAGCCAAGGCGCAGGACAGGACAATCAGCCCCAGCATTTT; clone size: -; J gene: TRBJ1-5; V gene: TRBV4-3; D gene: TRBD1
CDR3 protein: CASSRTGAYTEAFF; CDR3 DNA: TGTGCCAGCAGCAGAACAGGGGCGTACACTGAAGCTTTCTTT; clone size: -; J gene: TRBJ1-1; V gene: TRBV28; D gene: TRBD1
CDR3 protein: CASSLGGGTARKAYF; CDR3 DNA: TGTGCCAGCAGCTTAGGGGGCGGGACAGCGCGCAAAGCTTACTTC; clone size: -; J gene: TRBJ2-7; V gene: TRBV7-2; D gene: -
CDR3 protein: CASSEGTGSGNTIYF; CDR3 DNA: TGTGCCAGCAGTGAAGGGACAGGCTCTGGAAACACCATATATTTT; clone size: -; J gene: TRBJ1-3; V gene: TRBV2; D gene: TRBD1
CDR3 protein: CASGLTGTGFYQPQHF; CDR3 DNA: TGTGCTAGTGGTTTGACCGGGACAGGGTTTTATCAGCCCCAGCATTTT; clone size: few; J gene: TRBJ1-5; V gene: TRBV12-5; D gene: TRBD1
CDR3 protein: CAAVTVNYGYTF; CDR3 DNA: TGTGCCGCAGTGACAGTTAACTATGGCTACACCTTC; clone size: -; J gene: TRBJ1-2; V gene: TRBV28; D gene: -
CDR3 protein: CASSRDSGNTIYF; CDR3 DNA: TGTGCCAGCAGCAGGGACAGCGGAAACACCATATATTTT; clone size: -; J gene: TRBJ1-3; V gene: TRBV7-2; D gene: TRBD1
CDR3 protein: CASNPWEGANYGYTF; CDR3 DNA: TGTGCCAGCAACCCCTGGGAAGGGGCCAACTATGGCTACACCTTC; clone size: -; J gene: TRBJ1-2; V gene: TRBV7-8; D gene: -
CDR3 protein: CASSTGPPRQGYNEQFF; CDR3 DNA: TGTGCCAGCAGCACAGGACCACCCCGACAGGGCTACAATGAGCAGTTCTTC; clone size: -; J gene: TRBJ2-1; V gene: TRBV7-2; D gene: TRBD1
CDR3 protein: CASSSLRGLGEAFF; CDR3 DNA: TGTGCCAGCAGCTCCCTCAGGGGGCTTGGTGAAGCTTTCTTT; clone size: -; J gene: TRBJ1-1; V gene: TRBV11-3; D gene: TRBD1
CDR3 protein: CAWSLSGGTPQNYGYTF; CDR3 DNA: TGTGCCTGGAGCCTAAGTGGCGGCACCCCCCAGAACTATGGCTACACCTTC; clone size: -; J gene: TRBJ1-2; V gene: TRBV30; D gene: -
CDR3 protein: CASSSGSNQPQHF; CDR3 DNA: TGTGCCAGCAGCTCCGGTAGCAATCAGCCCCAGCATTTT; clone size: -; J gene: TRBJ1-5; V gene: TRBV11-2; D gene: -
CDR3 protein: CAISDEENQPQHF; CDR3 DNA: TGTGCCATCAGTGACGAGGAGAATCAGCCCCAGCATTTT; clone size: -; J gene: TRBJ1-5; V gene: TRBV10-3; D gene: -